This is a list of T cell receptor beta chains from one sample in a study of T cell repertoires in cytomegalovirus infection. Their cognate antigens are unknown. In TCRdb, the reads were re-called with MiXCR into one record per CDR3 protein. This sample has around 900,000 distinct CDR3 sequences, with around 31% found just once. Material: cultured CD8+ T cells from PBMCs, obtained from culture after CMV antigen stimulation. These receptors all come from a human donor in good health (CMV status not recorded). Some clones in this sample may be carry-over from other donors' samples. The CDR3 runs from the conserved cysteine through the conserved F or W.

v_call cdr3_aa
TRBV10-3 CAISDGKNYGYTF
TRBV11-2 CASSYSGGPSYNEQFF
TRBV7-8 CASSIGLGQGAAPRYNEQFF
TRBV15 CATADIRSYNEQFF
TRBV6-8 CASSLLFRVGSYNSPLHF
TRBV6-1 CASSEAGLAGHEQFF
TRBV5-5 CASQGQSYNEQFF
TRBV7-6 CASNLAPGSSYEQYF
TRBV6-1 CASRNYKNTGELFF
TRBV5-4 CASSLVDGLEDTQYF
TRBV29-1 CSVILVTSYNEQFF
TRBV12-5 CATSDGGQRNTIYF